Presented here are 17 T cell receptor beta chains from one specimen sequenced in a study of T cells after somatic rescue of genetic block. The assay was immunoSEQ multiplex PCR, and TCRdb's table has in-frame clones only and misses some. The repertoire has 88,000 or so clones, 75% to 90% of them found once; the top ten carry roughly 1.7%. The sequenced sample was peripheral blood mononuclear cells (PBMCs). These receptors all stem from a woman aged 18-35 years.

The chain carries TRBV4-1 and TRBJ1-2, with D unresolved. The CDR3 has 14 residues. The ends were cut back, 4 bases at V and 6 bases at J, with 15 bases in the middle. The germline V gene has CDR1 MGHRA and CDR2 YSYEKL. CDR3 sequence (DNA): TGCGCCAGCAGCCCCGGCTTGCGGGCAGATGGCTACACCTTC. Its protein is CASSPGLRADGYTF.

V is TRBV18 and J is TRBJ2-2; either TRBD1 or TRBD2 may fit D (5 bases each). CDR3 length equals 17 residues. V lost 2 bases and J 3 bases, leaving 16 bases between the germline ends. From germline, CDR1 is KGHSH and CDR2 LQKENI. CDR3 bases: TGTGCCAGCTCACCAAGGGATGCCGGGACCGACACCGGGGAGCTGTTTTTT. Encoded protein: CASSPRDAGTDTGELFF. The full variable domain, with the rest looked up from reference TRBV18 and TRBJ2-2, is NAGVMQNPRHLVRRRGQEARLRCSPMKGHSHVYWYRQLPEEGLKFMVYLQKENIIDESGMPKERFSAEFPKEGPSILRIQQVVRGDSAAYFCASSPRDAGTDTGELFFGEGSRLTVL.

The rearrangement uses TRBV11-2 and TRBJ2-7; 7 positions agree with TRBD2. V lost 5 bases to trimming and J lost 12 bases; unmatched junction nucleotides: 16. CDR1 SGHAT and CDR2 FQNNGV come from the germline V gene. The CDR3 contains 14 residues. CDR3 DNA: TGTGCCAGCAGCCCCGGATGGCAGCGGGATCTAGTGTACTTC. Amino acid sequence: CASSPGWQRDLVYF.

This clone was recorded once. The chain links TRBV5-1 to TRBJ1-3; a weak D match, TRBD1 (5 bases). The CDR3 covers 16 residues. Germline CDR1 is SGHRS and CDR2 is YFSETQ. Trimming removed 1 base from V and 4 bases from J, with 15 bases in between. The CDR3 protein is CASSLSLGAPGNTIYF. The CDR3 DNA follows: TGCGCCAGCAGCTTGAGTCTCGGGGCACCAGGAAACACCATATATTTT.

Only one count was recorded for this clone. The chain employs TRBV29-1 and TRBJ1-2, with D perhaps matching TRBD1 (5 bases). V lost 0 bases and J 4 bases, leaving 18 bases between the germline ends. There are 16 residues in the CDR3. Germline V gene data show CDR1 as SQVTM and CDR2 as ANQGSEA. In DNA form, the CDR3 reads TGCAGCGTTGAAGATCTTCCCCGGCCGGGGGGCTATGGCTACACCTTC. This encodes CSVEDLPRPGGYGYTF.

This clone was detected a few times. The V call is TRBV30, the J call TRBJ2-2; D is possibly TRBD2 (6 bases). Germline lookup yields CDR1 GTSNPN and CDR2 SVGIG (reference sequence). CDR3 length: 13 amino acids. V gave up 2 bases and J gave up 7 bases, with 11 bases separating them. CDR3 amino acids: CAWSYTSSGELFF. The CDR3 bases are TGTGCCTGGAGTTATACTAGCAGCGGGGAGCTGTTTTTT. The whole variable domain, remainder taken from reference TRBV30 and TRBJ2-2, is SQTIHQWPATLVQPVGSPLSLECTVEGTSNPNLYWYRQAAGRGLQLLFYSVGIGQISSEVPQNLSASRPQDRQFILSSKKLLLSDSGFYLCAWSYTSSGELFFGEGSRLTVL.

The gene calls are TRBV14 and TRBJ2-1, with a tentative D call TRBD2 (5 bases). Trimming removed 2 bases at V and 7 bases at J, with 12 bases between. Germline V CDR1 and CDR2: SGHDN, FVKESK. The CDR3 has 14 residues. The CDR3 region has the DNA TGTGCCAGCAGCCAACGTAGCGTTCTGAATGAGCAGTTCTTC. Its protein product is CASSQRSVLNEQFF.

The chain uses TRBV27 and TRBJ2-7, with 7 positions matching TRBD2. The CDR3 is 15 amino acids. The trim removed 6 bases at V and 3 bases at J, leaving 11 bases unmatched. The V gene's germline CDR1 is MNHEY and CDR2 SMNVEV (reference sequence). The CDR3 loop reads CASSHGAGEGYEQYF. DNA of the CDR3: TGTGCCAGCAGCCACGGGGCGGGAGAAGGCTACGAGCAGTACTTC.

This sequence joins TRBV5-1 and TRBJ1-2; tentative D call: TRBD1 (5 bases). CDR3 length equals 13 residues. The V gene's germline CDR1 is SGHRS and CDR2 YFSETQ. V gave up 4 bases and J gave up 4 bases, with 11 bases separating them. The CDR3 DNA sequence: TGCGCCAGCAGCGCCGGTGGGGCCTATGGCTACACCTTC. Translated, it gives CASSAGGAYGYTF. The whole variable domain, remainder taken from reference TRBV5-1 and TRBJ1-2, is KAGVTQTPRYLIKTRGQQVTLSCSPISGHRSVSWYQQTPGQGLQFLFEYFSETQRNKGNFPGRFSGRQFSNSRSEMNVSTLELGDSALYLCASSAGGAYGYTFGSGTRLTVV.

The chain recombines TRBV11-3 with TRBJ2-3, with D unclear. From germline, CDR1 is SGHNT and CDR2 YENEEA. V was pared by 0 bases and J by 1 base, with 5 bases between. This CDR3 has 14 residues. The CDR3 region is CASSLDWGTDTQYF. DNA of the CDR3: TGTGCCAGCAGCTTAGACTGGGGCACAGATACGCAGTATTTT.

This chain links TRBV7-6 with TRBJ2-3, with 16 nucleotides matching TRBD2. V shed 5 bases, J shed 9 bases, and the junction held 17 bases outside the gene matches. The CDR3 covers 19 residues. Germline values: CDR1 SGHVS, CDR2 FNYEAQ. CDR3 DNA: TGTGCCAGCAGCGGGGGGGCAGCCGGGACTAGCGGGAGGGCCTTCACGCAGTATTTT. Protein: CASSGGAAGTSGRAFTQYF.

The rearrangement uses TRBV28 and TRBJ1-2, with D perhaps TRBD1 (5 bases). The CDR3 has 17 amino acids. Germline loops: CDR1 MDHEN, CDR2 SYDVKM. Trimming pared 3 bases from V and 0 bases from J, leaving 17 bases between. CDR3 sequence reads: CASSFLDRRASNYGYTF. CDR3 nucleotides: TGTGCCAGCAGTTTCCTCGACAGACGAGCATCTAACTATGGCTACACCTTC.

The V gene is TRBV29-1, the J gene TRBJ2-1, with D perhaps matching TRBD2 (7 bases). This CDR3 comprises 14 residues. Germline assignment: CDR1 SQVTM and CDR2 ANQGSEA. Trimming took off 7 bases at V and 7 bases at J, with 20 bases between the two ends. CDR3 DNA sequence: TGCAGCGCCGTCCGAGGGGGGGCGGGAAATGAGCAGTTCTTC. The encoded protein is CSAVRGGAGNEQFF.

A word on this clone: One junction end disagrees with the germline gene, perhaps due to a read error. The chain carries TRBV14 and TRBJ2-1, with 8 bases that match TRBD2. This CDR3 region has 15 residues. Germline CDR1 is SGHDN and CDR2 is FVKESK. CDR3 coding DNA: TGTGCCAGCAGTCAAGGCGGGAGGCCCTACAATGAGCAGTTCTTC. It yields the protein CASSQGGRPYNEQFF.

The genes are TRBV6-5 and TRBJ2-7, with a tentative D call TRBD2 (6 bases). Per germline, CDR1 MNHEY and CDR2 SVGAGI. This CDR3 contains 16 residues. Trimming removed 0 bases from V and 4 bases from J, with 16 bases in between. The CDR3 loop is CASSYSIRGSVYEQYF. CDR3 DNA sequence: TGTGCCAGCAGTTACTCGATTCGGGGGTCGGTTTACGAGCAGTACTTC.

This rearrangement joins TRBV7-2 to TRBJ2-5, with D perhaps matching TRBD2 (6 bases). This CDR3 has 12 residues. Trimming shortened V by 10 bases and J by 1 base, and 10 bases separated the two germline ends. CDR1 is SGHTA, CDR2 FQGNSA, per germline. The CDR3 loop reads CATRRAQETQYF. For the CDR3, the DNA is TGTGCCACCCGGAGGGCCCAAGAGACCCAGTACTTC.

The chain has TRBV19 and TRBJ2-1, with TRBD2 identical over 7 bases. V was clipped by 9 bases and J by 8 bases; unmatched bases: 13. The CDR3 is 14 residues long. Germline V gene lookup returns CDR1 LNHDA and CDR2 SQIVND (reference sequence). In nucleotides, the CDR3 is TGTGCCAGCCGGAGCGGGACTACCACGGATGAGCAGTTCTTC. As protein: CASRSGTTTDEQFF.